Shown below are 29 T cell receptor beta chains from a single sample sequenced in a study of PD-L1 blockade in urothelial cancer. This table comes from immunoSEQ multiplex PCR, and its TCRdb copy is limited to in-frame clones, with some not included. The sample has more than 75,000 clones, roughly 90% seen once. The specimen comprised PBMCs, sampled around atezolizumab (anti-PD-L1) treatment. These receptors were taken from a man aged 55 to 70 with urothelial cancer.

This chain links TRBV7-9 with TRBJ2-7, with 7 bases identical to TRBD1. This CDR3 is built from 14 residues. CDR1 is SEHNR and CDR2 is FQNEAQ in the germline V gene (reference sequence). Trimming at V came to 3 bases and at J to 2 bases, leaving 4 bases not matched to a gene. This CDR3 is CASSLRQGTYEQYF. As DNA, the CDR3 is TGTGCCAGCAGCTTGCGACAGGGAACCTACGAGCAGTACTTC.

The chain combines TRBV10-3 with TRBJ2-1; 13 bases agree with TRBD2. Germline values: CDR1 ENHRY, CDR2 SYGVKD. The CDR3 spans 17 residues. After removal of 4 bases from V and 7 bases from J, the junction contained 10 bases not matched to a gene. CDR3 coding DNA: TGTGCCATCAGTGCGCGGCGGGGACTAGCGGGATATAATGAGCAGTTCTTC. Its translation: CAISARRGLAGYNEQFF.

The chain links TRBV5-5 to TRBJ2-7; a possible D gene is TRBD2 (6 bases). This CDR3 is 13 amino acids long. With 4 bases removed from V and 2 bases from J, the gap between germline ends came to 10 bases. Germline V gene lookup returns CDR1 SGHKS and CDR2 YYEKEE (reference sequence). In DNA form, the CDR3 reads TGTGCCAGCAGCCCGGGCGGGACCTACGAGCAGTACTTC. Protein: CASSPGGTYEQYF.

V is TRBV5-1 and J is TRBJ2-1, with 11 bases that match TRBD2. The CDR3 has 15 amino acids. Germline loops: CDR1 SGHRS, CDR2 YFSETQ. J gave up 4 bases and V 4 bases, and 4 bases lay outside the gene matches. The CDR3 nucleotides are TGCGCCAGCAGCCCTACTAGCGGGGGTTACAATGAGCAGTTCTTC. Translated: CASSPTSGGYNEQFF. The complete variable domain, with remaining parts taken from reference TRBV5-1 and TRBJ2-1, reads KAGVTQTPRYLIKTRGQQVTLSCSPISGHRSVSWYQQTPGQGLQFLFEYFSETQRNKGNFPGRFSGRQFSNSRSEMNVSTLELGDSALYLCASSPTSGGYNEQFFGPGTRLTVL.

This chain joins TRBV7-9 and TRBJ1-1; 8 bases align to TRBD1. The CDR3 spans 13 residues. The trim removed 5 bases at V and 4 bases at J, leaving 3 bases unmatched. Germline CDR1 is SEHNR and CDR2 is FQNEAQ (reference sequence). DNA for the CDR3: TGTGCCAGCAGCGGACAGGGTTTCACTGAAGCTTTCTTT. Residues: CASSGQGFTEAFF.

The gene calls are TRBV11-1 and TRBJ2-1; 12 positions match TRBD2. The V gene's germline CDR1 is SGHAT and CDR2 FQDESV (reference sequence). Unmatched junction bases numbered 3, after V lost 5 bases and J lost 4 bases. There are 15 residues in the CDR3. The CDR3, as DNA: TGTGCCAGCAGCCCCGGGACTAGCGGGTACAATGAGCAGTTCTTC. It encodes CASSPGTSGYNEQFF.

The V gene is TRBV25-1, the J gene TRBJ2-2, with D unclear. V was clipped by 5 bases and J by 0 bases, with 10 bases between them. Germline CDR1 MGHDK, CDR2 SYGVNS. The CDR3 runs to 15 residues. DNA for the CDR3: TGTGCCAGCAGTCCTTTAGTAACGAACACCGGGGAGCTGTTTTTT. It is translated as CASSPLVTNTGELFF.

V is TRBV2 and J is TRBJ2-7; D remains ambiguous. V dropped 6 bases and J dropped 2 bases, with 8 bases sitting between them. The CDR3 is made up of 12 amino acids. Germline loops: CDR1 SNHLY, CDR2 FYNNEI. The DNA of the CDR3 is TGTGCCAGCAGGATAACAGCCTACGAGCAGTACTTC. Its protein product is CASRITAYEQYF.

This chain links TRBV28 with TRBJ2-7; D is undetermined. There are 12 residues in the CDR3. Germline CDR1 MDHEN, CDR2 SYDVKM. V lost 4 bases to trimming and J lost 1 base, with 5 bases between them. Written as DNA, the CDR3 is TGTGCCAGCAGTTGGCCTTCCTACGAGCAGTACTTC. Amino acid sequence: CASSWPSYEQYF.

The CDR3 sequence is CASSQERTGAGSGANVLTF. The CDR3, as DNA: TGCGCCAGCAGCCAAGAGAGGACAGGGGCGGGCTCTGGGGCCAACGTCCTGACTTTC. This chain joins TRBV4-3 and TRBJ2-6; 9 nucleotides line up with TRBD1. The CDR3 loop spans 19 amino acids. J gave up 0 bases and V 0 bases, and 6 bases lay outside the gene matches. Germline CDR1 is LGHNA and CDR2 is YSLEER.

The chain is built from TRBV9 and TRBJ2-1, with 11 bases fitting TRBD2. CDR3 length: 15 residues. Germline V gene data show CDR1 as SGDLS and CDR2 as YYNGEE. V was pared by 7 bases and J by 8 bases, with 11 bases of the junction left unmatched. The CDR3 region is CASQLSGGARDEQFF. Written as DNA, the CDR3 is TGTGCCAGCCAACTTAGCGGGGGGGCCCGCGATGAGCAGTTCTTC.

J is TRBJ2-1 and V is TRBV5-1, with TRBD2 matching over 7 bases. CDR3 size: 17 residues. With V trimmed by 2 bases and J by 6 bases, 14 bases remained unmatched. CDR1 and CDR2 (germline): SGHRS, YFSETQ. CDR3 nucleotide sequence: TGCGCCAGCAGCTTTGTGGGTTTGGGGGAGGGCCTCAATGAGCAGTTCTTC. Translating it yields CASSFVGLGEGLNEQFF.

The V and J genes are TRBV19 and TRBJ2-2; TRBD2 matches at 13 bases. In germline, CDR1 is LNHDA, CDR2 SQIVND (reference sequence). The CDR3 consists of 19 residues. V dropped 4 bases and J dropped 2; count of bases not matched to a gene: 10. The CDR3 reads CASSSVRTSGRGNTGELFF. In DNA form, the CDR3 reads TGTGCCAGTAGTAGCGTTAGGACTAGCGGGAGAGGAAACACCGGGGAGCTGTTTTTT. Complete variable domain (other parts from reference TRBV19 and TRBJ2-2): DGGITQSPKYLFRKEGQNVTLSCEQNLNHDAMYWYRQDPGQGLRLIYYSQIVNDFQKGDIAEGYSVSREKKESFPLTVTSAQKNPTAFYLCASSSVRTSGRGNTGELFFGEGSRLTVL.

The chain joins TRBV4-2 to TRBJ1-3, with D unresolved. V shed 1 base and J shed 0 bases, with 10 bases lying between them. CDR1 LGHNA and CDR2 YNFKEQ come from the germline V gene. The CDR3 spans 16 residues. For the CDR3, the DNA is TGTGCCAGCAGCCAAGTTGAACACAACTCTGGAAACACCATATATTTT. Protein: CASSQVEHNSGNTIYF.

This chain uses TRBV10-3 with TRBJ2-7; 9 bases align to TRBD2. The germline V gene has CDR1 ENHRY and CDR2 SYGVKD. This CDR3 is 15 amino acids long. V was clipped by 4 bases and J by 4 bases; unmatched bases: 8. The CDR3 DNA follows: TGTGCCATCAGTGCTGGCGGGGGGGCTCCTTACGAGCAGTACTTC. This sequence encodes CAISAGGGAPYEQYF.

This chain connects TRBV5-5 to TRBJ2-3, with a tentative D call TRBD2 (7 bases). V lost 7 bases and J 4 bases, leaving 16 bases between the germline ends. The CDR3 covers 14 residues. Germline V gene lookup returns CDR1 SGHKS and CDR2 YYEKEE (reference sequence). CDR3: CASPEEGGADTQYF. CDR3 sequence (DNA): TGTGCCAGCCCCGAAGAGGGGGGGGCAGATACGCAGTATTTT.

This CDR3 reads CASETGSTNEKLFF. The CDR3 bases are TGTGCCAGCGAAACAGGGTCCACTAATGAAAAACTGTTTTTT. V is TRBV6-6 and J is TRBJ1-4; D might be TRBD1 (6 bases). V shed 8 bases and J shed 2 bases, with 12 bases lying between them. In germline, CDR1 is MNHNY, CDR2 SVGAGI (reference sequence). This CDR3 has 14 amino acids.

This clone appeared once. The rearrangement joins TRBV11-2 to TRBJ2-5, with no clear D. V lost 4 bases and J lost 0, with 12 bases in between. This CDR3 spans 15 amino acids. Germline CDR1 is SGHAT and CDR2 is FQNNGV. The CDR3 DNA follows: TGTGCCAGCAGCTCCCTGCAACTGTACCAAGAGACCCAGTACTTC. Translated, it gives CASSSLQLYQETQYF.

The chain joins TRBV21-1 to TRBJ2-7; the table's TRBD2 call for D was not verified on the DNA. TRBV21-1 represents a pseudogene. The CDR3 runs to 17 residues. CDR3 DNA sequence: TGTGCCAGCAGCAAAGGGGGAACTAGCGGGATTGTCTACGAGCAGTACTTC. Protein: CASSKGGTSGIVYEQYF.

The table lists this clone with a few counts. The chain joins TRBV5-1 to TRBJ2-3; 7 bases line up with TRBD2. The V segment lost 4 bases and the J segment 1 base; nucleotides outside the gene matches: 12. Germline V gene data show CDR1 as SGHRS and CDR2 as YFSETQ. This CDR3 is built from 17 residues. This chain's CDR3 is CASSLVPSGARTDTQYF. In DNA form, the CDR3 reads TGCGCCAGCAGCCTGGTCCCAAGCGGGGCGCGCACAGATACGCAGTATTTT. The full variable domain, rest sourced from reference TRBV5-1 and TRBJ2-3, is KAGVTQTPRYLIKTRGQQVTLSCSPISGHRSVSWYQQTPGQGLQFLFEYFSETQRNKGNFPGRFSGRQFSNSRSEMNVSTLELGDSALYLCASSLVPSGARTDTQYFGPGTRLTVL.

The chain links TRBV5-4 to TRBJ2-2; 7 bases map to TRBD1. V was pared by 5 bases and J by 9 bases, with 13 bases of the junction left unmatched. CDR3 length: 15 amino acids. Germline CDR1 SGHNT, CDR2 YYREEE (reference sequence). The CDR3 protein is CASRGTGTASRELFF. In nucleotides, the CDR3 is TGTGCCAGCAGAGGGACCGGGACAGCTTCTCGGGAGCTGTTTTTT.

The CDR3 sequence: CASSLGGLGTEAFF. In DNA, the CDR3 is TGTGCCAGCAGCTTGGGGGGGCTAGGAACTGAAGCTTTCTTT. The V call is TRBV5-5, the J call TRBJ1-1; the D gene is possibly TRBD1 (6 bases). Germline V gene lookup returns CDR1 SGHKS and CDR2 YYEKEE (reference sequence). CDR3 length: 14 residues. V was trimmed by 0 bases and J by 5 bases, leaving 11 bases between them.

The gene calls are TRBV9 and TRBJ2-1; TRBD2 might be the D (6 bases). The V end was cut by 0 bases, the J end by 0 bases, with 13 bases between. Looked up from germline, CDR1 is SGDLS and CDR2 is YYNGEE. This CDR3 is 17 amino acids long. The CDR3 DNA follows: TGTGCCAGCAGCGTAGGGGTCGTCGGGAGCTCCTACAATGAGCAGTTCTTC. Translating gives CASSVGVVGSSYNEQFF.

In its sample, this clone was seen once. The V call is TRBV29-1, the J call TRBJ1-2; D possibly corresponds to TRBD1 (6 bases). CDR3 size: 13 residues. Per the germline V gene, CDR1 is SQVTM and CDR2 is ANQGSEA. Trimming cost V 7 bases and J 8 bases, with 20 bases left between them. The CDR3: CSAFTAGGGGYTF. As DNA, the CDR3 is TGCAGCGCCTTCACCGCGGGGGGCGGAGGCTACACCTTC. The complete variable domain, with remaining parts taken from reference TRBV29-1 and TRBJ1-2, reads SAVISQKPSRDICQRGTSLTIQCQVDSQVTMMFWYRQQPGQSLTLIATANQGSEATYESGFVIDKFPISRPNLTFSTLTVSNMSPEDSSIYLCSAFTAGGGGYTFGSGTRLTVV.

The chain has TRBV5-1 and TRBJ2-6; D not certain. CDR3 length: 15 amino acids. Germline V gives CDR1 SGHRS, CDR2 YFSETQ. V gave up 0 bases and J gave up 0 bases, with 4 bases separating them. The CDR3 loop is CASSLEYSGANVLTF. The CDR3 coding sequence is TGCGCCAGCAGCTTGGAATACTCTGGGGCCAACGTCCTGACTTTC.

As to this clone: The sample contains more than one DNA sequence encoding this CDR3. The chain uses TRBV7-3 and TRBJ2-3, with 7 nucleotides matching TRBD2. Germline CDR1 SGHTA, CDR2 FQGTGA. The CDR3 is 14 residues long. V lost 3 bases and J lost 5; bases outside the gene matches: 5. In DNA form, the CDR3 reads TGTGCCAGCAGCTTCGGCACGGGAGGAGATACGCAGTATTTT. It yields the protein CASSFGTGGDTQYF.

CDR3 nucleotides: TGTGCCTGGAAAAAGCTAGCGGGAGGGTTCGGCACCGGGGAGCTGTTTTTT. It is translated as CAWKKLAGGFGTGELFF. V gene TRBV30 combines with J gene TRBJ2-2; 12 bases agree with TRBD2. CDR1 is GTSNPN, CDR2 SVGIG, per germline (reference sequence). Losses at the gene ends were 4 bases for V and 4 bases for J; bases not matched to a gene: 10. CDR3 size: 17 residues.

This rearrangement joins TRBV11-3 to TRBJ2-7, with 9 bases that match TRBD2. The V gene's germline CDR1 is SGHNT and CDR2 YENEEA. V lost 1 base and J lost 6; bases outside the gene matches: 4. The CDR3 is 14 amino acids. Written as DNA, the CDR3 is TGTGCCAGCAGCTTAGGCGGGACTAGCCGCGAGCAGTACTTC. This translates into CASSLGGTSREQYF. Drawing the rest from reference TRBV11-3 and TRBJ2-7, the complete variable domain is EAGVVQSPRYKIIEKKQPVAFWCNPISGHNTLYWYLQNLGQGPELLIRYENEEAVDDSQLPKDRFSAERLKGVDSTLKIQPAELGDSAVYLCASSLGGTSREQYFGPGTRLTVT.

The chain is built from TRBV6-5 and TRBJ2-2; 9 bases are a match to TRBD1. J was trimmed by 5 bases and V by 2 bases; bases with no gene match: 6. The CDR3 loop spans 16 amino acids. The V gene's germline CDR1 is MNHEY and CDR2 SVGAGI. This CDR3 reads CASSYVGQGLTGELFF. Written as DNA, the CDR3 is TGTGCCAGCAGTTACGTGGGACAGGGCTTAACCGGGGAGCTGTTTTTT.